This is a list of T cell receptor beta chains from one sample in a study of T cell responses to AZD1222 COVID-19 vaccine. Generated by immunoSEQ multiplex PCR, the TCRdb table keeps only in-frame clones and is missing some. The top ten clones hold about 9.4% of a sample with about 110,000 clones, about 80% of them seen once. Specimen: peripheral blood, collected on day 0 of AZD1222 vaccination. Receptors were obtained from an adult in good health. The CDR3 runs from the conserved cysteine through the conserved F or W. The order of the fields is V gene, clone size, J gene, D gene, CDR3 DNA, CDR3 protein. A D gene is named only where the DNA matches it firmly. Part of the rows lack a size; the others show once, few, many or a class for expanded clones.

V gene: TRBV4-1
clone size: once
J gene: TRBJ1-6
D gene: TRBD1
CDR3 DNA: TGCGCCAGCAGCCAAGAAGGGACAGCGGGCCTCCACTTT
CDR3 protein: CASSQEGTAGLHF

V gene: TRBV19
clone size: few
J gene: TRBJ1-2
D gene: .
CDR3 DNA: TGTGCCAGTAGCCAGGGATTCTATGGCTACACCTTC
CDR3 protein: CASSQGFYGYTF

V gene: TRBV7-2
clone size: few
J gene: TRBJ1-2
D gene: .
CDR3 DNA: TGTGCCAGCAGCCCGGGAGTTGGTGGCTACACCTTC
CDR3 protein: CASSPGVGGYTF

V gene: TRBV25-1
clone size: .
J gene: TRBJ2-3
D gene: .
CDR3 DNA: TGTGCCAGCAGTGACCGCACAGATACGCAGTATTTT
CDR3 protein: CASSDRTDTQYF

V gene: TRBV20-1
clone size: .
J gene: TRBJ2-7
D gene: TRBD1
CDR3 DNA: TGCAGTGCTAGTCCAAGGGACAGGTCCTACGAGCAGTACTTC
CDR3 protein: CSASPRDRSYEQYF

V gene: TRBV28
clone size: .
J gene: TRBJ2-7
D gene: TRBD2
CDR3 DNA: TGTGCCAGCAGCATAAGCGGGGGCGCATCCTACGAGCAGTACTTC
CDR3 protein: CASSISGGASYEQYF

V gene: TRBV29-1
clone size: .
J gene: TRBJ1-1
D gene: .
CDR3 DNA: TGCAGCGTTCGGGGGACGTTGAACACTGAAGCTTTCTTT
CDR3 protein: CSVRGTLNTEAFF

V gene: TRBV18
clone size: .
J gene: TRBJ1-5
D gene: TRBD1
CDR3 DNA: TGTGCCAGCTCAATCGGGACAGGGGCTTATAGCAATCAGCCCCAGCATTTT
CDR3 protein: CASSIGTGAYSNQPQHF

V gene: TRBV7-9
clone size: .
J gene: TRBJ1-1
D gene: .
CDR3 DNA: TGTGCCAGCAGCTTAGAAGTGAACACTGAAGCTTTCTTT
CDR3 protein: CASSLEVNTEAFF

V gene: TRBV5-1
clone size: .
J gene: TRBJ1-1
D gene: .
CDR3 DNA: TGCGCCAGCAGCTTGGTTGTCCGGGGGCGGGACACTGAAGCTTTCTTT
CDR3 protein: CASSLVVRGRDTEAFF

V gene: TRBV7-2
clone size: .
J gene: TRBJ1-1
D gene: .
CDR3 DNA: TGTGCCAGCAGCTTTACGGGGGTGGGCACTGAAGCTTTCTTT
CDR3 protein: CASSFTGVGTEAFF

V gene: TRBV7-9
clone size: .
J gene: TRBJ1-6
D gene: .
CDR3 DNA: TGTGCCAGCAGATCCGACGGGGCTAATTCACCCCTCCACTTT
CDR3 protein: CASRSDGANSPLHF

V gene: TRBV30
clone size: few
J gene: TRBJ1-6
D gene: TRBD1
CDR3 DNA: TGTGCCTGGAGTGCCCCGGGACAGTTCAATTCACCCCTCCACTTT
CDR3 protein: CAWSAPGQFNSPLHF

V gene: TRBV28
clone size: .
J gene: TRBJ2-1
D gene: TRBD1
CDR3 DNA: TGTGCCAGCACAGCCGGGACAGGGATTTATGCTGAGCAGTTCTTC
CDR3 protein: CASTAGTGIYAEQFF

V gene: TRBV7-3
clone size: .
J gene: TRBJ2-3
D gene: .
CDR3 DNA: TGTGCCAGCAGCTTAAGAGATACGCAGTATTTT
CDR3 protein: CASSLRDTQYF

V gene: TRBV18
clone size: .
J gene: TRBJ2-7
D gene: TRBD1
CDR3 DNA: TGTGCCAGCGGTACAGGGGGCGGCGAGCAGTACTTC
CDR3 protein: CASGTGGGEQYF

V gene: TRBV6-5
clone size: .
J gene: TRBJ2-3
D gene: .
CDR3 DNA: TGTGCCAGCAGTTACGGGCAGGGGAGCACAGATACGCAGTATTTT
CDR3 protein: CASSYGQGSTDTQYF

V gene: TRBV30
clone size: .
J gene: TRBJ1-5
D gene: .
CDR3 DNA: TGTGCCTGGAGTGTACAGCGCGGTCAGCCCCAGCATTTT
CDR3 protein: CAWSVQRGQPQHF

V gene: TRBV6-5
clone size: .
J gene: TRBJ1-1
D gene: .
CDR3 DNA: TGTGCCAGCAGTTGGGAGGGTCTGAACACTGAAGCTTTCTTT
CDR3 protein: CASSWEGLNTEAFF

V gene: TRBV19
clone size: .
J gene: TRBJ2-5
D gene: TRBD1
CDR3 DNA: TGTGCCAGTAACGCGGACAGGGTCCAAGAGACCCAGTACTTC
CDR3 protein: CASNADRVQETQYF

V gene: TRBV27
clone size: many
J gene: TRBJ2-3
D gene: .
CDR3 DNA: TGTGCCAGCACCAGATCTAGCACAGATACGCAGTATTTT
CDR3 protein: CASTRSSTDTQYF

V gene: TRBV29-1
clone size: few
J gene: TRBJ1-2
D gene: TRBD1
CDR3 DNA: TGCAGCGTTGAAGAGACAGGGGGCTATGGCTACACCTTC
CDR3 protein: CSVEETGGYGYTF

V gene: TRBV28
clone size: .
J gene: TRBJ2-7
D gene: .
CDR3 DNA: TGTGCCAGCATCCGCCCTGAACCCTACGAGCAGTACTTC
CDR3 protein: CASIRPEPYEQYF

V gene: TRBV18
clone size: .
J gene: TRBJ1-5
D gene: .
CDR3 DNA: TGTGCCAGCTCCCTCGACCGAAATCAGCCCCAGCATTTT
CDR3 protein: CASSLDRNQPQHF

V gene: TRBV7-2
clone size: .
J gene: TRBJ1-3
D gene: .
CDR3 DNA: TGTGCCAGCAGCCAAACGGGCCCGGACACCATATATTTT
CDR3 protein: CASSQTGPDTIYF

V gene: TRBV27
clone size: .
J gene: TRBJ1-1
D gene: .
CDR3 DNA: TGTGCCAGCAGTTTAGGGTGGGCCACTGAAGCTTTCTTT
CDR3 protein: CASSLGWATEAFF

V gene: TRBV5-1
clone size: .
J gene: TRBJ2-1
D gene: TRBD1
CDR3 DNA: TGCGCCAGCAGCTTGGCCGGGACAGTGTCCAATGAGCAGTTCTTC
CDR3 protein: CASSLAGTVSNEQFF

V gene: TRBV7-2
clone size: .
J gene: TRBJ1-6
D gene: TRBD1
CDR3 DNA: TGTGCCAGCAGTGAACAGGGGGCTAGGTCCTATAATTCACCCCTCCACTTT
CDR3 protein: CASSEQGARSYNSPLHF

V gene: TRBV6-2/TRBV6-3
clone size: .
J gene: TRBJ2-1
D gene: TRBD2
CDR3 DNA: TGTGCCAGCAGTTACTCAGTTCGGGCTAGCGGTACGGATGAGCAGTTCTTC
CDR3 protein: CASSYSVRASGTDEQFF

V gene: TRBV18
clone size: .
J gene: TRBJ2-7
D gene: .
CDR3 DNA: TGTGCCAGCTCACCAAACCTTGCCTACGAGCAGTACTTC
CDR3 protein: CASSPNLAYEQYF

V gene: TRBV28
clone size: .
J gene: TRBJ1-4
D gene: TRBD1
CDR3 DNA: TGTGCCAGCCAGACAGGGAGTGAAAAACTGTTTTTT
CDR3 protein: CASQTGSEKLFF

V gene: TRBV11-1
clone size: .
J gene: TRBJ1-1
D gene: TRBD1
CDR3 DNA: TGTGCCAGCAGCATGGGACAGGGGGCCATCAACACTGAAGCTTTCTTT
CDR3 protein: CASSMGQGAINTEAFF

V gene: TRBV7-2
clone size: .
J gene: TRBJ1-1
D gene: .
CDR3 DNA: TGTGCCAGCAGCGCCCAGGTGGACACTGAAGCTTTCTTT
CDR3 protein: CASSAQVDTEAFF

V gene: TRBV11-2
clone size: few
J gene: TRBJ2-5
D gene: TRBD1
CDR3 DNA: TGTGCCAGCAGCACGTTAGGGACAGGCAACCAAGAGACCCAGTACTTC
CDR3 protein: CASSTLGTGNQETQYF

V gene: TRBV12-3/TRBV12-4
clone size: .
J gene: TRBJ1-2
D gene: .
CDR3 DNA: TGTGCCAGCATCATCCCACAGGGAGGCCACACCTTC
CDR3 protein: CASIIPQGGHTF

V gene: TRBV6-5
clone size: .
J gene: TRBJ1-6
D gene: TRBD1
CDR3 DNA: TGTGCCAGCAGTTACTCGTACAGGGGGGACAAATCACCCCTCCACTTT
CDR3 protein: CASSYSYRGDKSPLHF

V gene: TRBV19
clone size: many
J gene: TRBJ2-1
D gene: TRBD2
CDR3 DNA: TGTGCCAGTAGCATGACTAGCGGGGATTACAATGAGCAGTTCTTC
CDR3 protein: CASSMTSGDYNEQFF

V gene: TRBV4-2
clone size: .
J gene: TRBJ1-6
D gene: .
CDR3 DNA: TGTGCCAGCAGCCAAGAATTGTCTAATTCACCCCTCCACTTT
CDR3 protein: CASSQELSNSPLHF

V gene: TRBV4-2
clone size: .
J gene: TRBJ1-5
D gene: .
CDR3 DNA: TGTGCCAGCAGCGGAGACGGGTATAGCAATCAGCCCCAGCATTTT
CDR3 protein: CASSGDGYSNQPQHF

V gene: TRBV11-2
clone size: .
J gene: TRBJ1-2
D gene: .
CDR3 DNA: TGTGCCAGCAGCCCTCAGGGGTCTAACTATGGCTACACCTTC
CDR3 protein: CASSPQGSNYGYTF